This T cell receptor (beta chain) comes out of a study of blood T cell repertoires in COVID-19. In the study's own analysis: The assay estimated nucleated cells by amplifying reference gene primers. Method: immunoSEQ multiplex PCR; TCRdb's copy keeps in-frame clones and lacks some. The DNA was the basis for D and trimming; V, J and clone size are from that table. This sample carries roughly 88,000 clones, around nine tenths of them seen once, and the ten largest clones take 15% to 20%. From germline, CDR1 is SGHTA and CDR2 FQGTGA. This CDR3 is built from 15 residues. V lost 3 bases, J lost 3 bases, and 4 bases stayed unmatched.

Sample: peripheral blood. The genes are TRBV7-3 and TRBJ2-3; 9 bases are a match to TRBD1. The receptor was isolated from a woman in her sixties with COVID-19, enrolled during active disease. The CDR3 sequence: CASSLTGGRTDTQYF. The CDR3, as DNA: TGTGCCAGCAGCTTGACAGGGGGAAGGACAGATACGCAGTATTTT.